This T cell receptor (beta chain) stems from a study of T cell repertoires in cytomegalovirus infection. This clonotype was recorded at least ten times. Trimming left V 5 bases short and J 7 bases short, with 21 bases between. The CDR3 extends over 16 amino acids. Germline V lookup: CDR1 SGHTA, CDR2 FQGNSA. TCRdb re-called the reads with MiXCR, one entry per CDR3 protein. The table has hundreds of thousands of distinct CDR3 sequences, about 17% seen once. The chain carries TRBV7-2 and TRBJ1-3, with D maybe TRBD1 (5 bases). The receptor comes from a human donor in good health (CMV status not recorded). Some clones in this sample may be carry-over from other donors' samples. The material sequenced was PBMCs. The CDR3 region has the DNA TGTGCCAGCAGCCTACTACCGGGACCCCGTGTGAACACCATATATTTT. Translating gives CASSLLPGPRVNTIYF.